This T cell receptor (beta chain) was documented in a study of blood T cell repertoires in COVID-19. The age range of participants was 18 to 89 years, with residence in 20 to 25 US areas. Cohorts were determined from participant-reported clinical history. In Cohort 3, a recovered donor had either two negative PCRs, clearance, or symptom resolution. The CDR3 totals 16 residues. The V end lost 2 bases, the J end lost 5 bases, and 18 bases lay between the germline ends. Germline values: CDR1 SGHAT, CDR2 FQDESV (reference sequence). The method was immunoSEQ multiplex PCR; TCRdb's version includes in-frame clones alone and lacks a portion of them. This sample has about 220,000 clones, with about 80% found just once.

The sample taken for sequencing was PBMCs or T cells enriched from blood (not recorded which). The receptor was isolated from a man aged 40-50 years who had recovered from COVID-19. The chain employs TRBV11-1 and TRBJ1-1; D gene unclear. The CDR3 sequence: CASSLYGNPRETEAFF. The CDR3 DNA reads TGTGCCAGCAGCTTATACGGGAATCCTCGTGAGACTGAAGCTTTCTTT.